This TCR beta chain was retrieved from a study of cytomegalovirus exposure and HLA in healthy donors (dated by TCRdb to about 2017). At the level of the whole study: An earlier analysis of around 600 of the donors reported 250 to 350 Gb of sequence data and approximately 110 million unique TCR beta sequences from roughly 200 million T cells. An early release that covered some 640 HLA-typed donors contained around 300 gigabases of sequencing data and 80 million or so unique TCR sequences. High-throughput TCR immunosequencing, statistical association of individual TCRs with disease status, and machine learning were combined to predict cytomegalovirus infection status. On average, around 230,000 unique TCR beta nucleotide sequences were sequenced per donor among fewer than 500 genotyped donors of the cohort, with roughly 18% of those sequences being non-productive. In a later genetic analysis, genome-wide SNP genotypes for about three fifths of the roughly 670 donors were used, and that subset was treated as a discovery cohort. A later analysis re-analyzed previously published TCR beta repertoires from about 600 donors and added high-resolution HLA genotyping to study TCR occurrence patterns. An earlier analysis of fewer than 700 of the donors applied high-throughput TCR beta sequencing to assess whether each TCR beta V gene segment acted as functional or pseudogenic. In the later analysis, no new phenotypic data were used to find candidate immune exposures; instead, reliance was placed on TCR beta sequences and their occurrence across donors. Besides the first cohort of around 700 subjects, a separate validation cohort made up of roughly 120 different subjects was used. The number of donors typed differed by locus, with roughly 629-640 for A, B, C, DRB1 and DQB1, more than 500 for DQA1, approximately 580 for DPA1, and approximately 470 for DPB1. Donor age, sex, ethnicity and CMV serostatus were compiled together with the repertoire data. Four or five DR-DQ haplotypes were handled as single units for association and clustering because linkage in the cohort was strong. The T cell repertoires of 700 or so subjects were profiled by immunosequencing and related to cytomegalovirus serostatus. Both class I and class II loci were covered by HLA typing, at four-digit resolution. All discovery cohort repertoires had been generated using a single sequencing platform. Among the roughly 400 genotyped donors, about 85% belonged to the genetic ancestry cluster associated with self-reported Caucasian donors. The study was designed to test whether signatures of past pathogen exposure could be identified by cataloging public T cell receptors.

The cohort consisted of 650 to 700 healthy bone marrow donors. All cohort members were sampled while nominally healthy, although unrecorded immune exposures were likely present. The donor tested CMV seronegative and was one of the 352 seronegative cohort members. Each donor provided a peripheral blood sample, and peripheral blood mononuclear cells were used for TCR beta sequencing. Genomic DNA was extracted from the blood cell samples with the Qiagen DNeasy Blood Extraction Kit. On this clone itself: Its cognate antigen has yet to be identified. No per-base quality is available; no much larger clone lies one base away.

What the study reported, not specific to this receptor: The earlier analysis of approximately 540 of the donors excluded seventeen rarely observed V segments, including chromosome 9 orphons, because counts were too low. Correlated functional status among segregating V segments might be attributable to linkage disequilibrium, but an unknown experimental factor could not be ruled out. A group of highly shared sequence variants was considered likely to be a technical artifact of the sequencing pipeline. In a later analysis, most CMV-associated TCR beta chains were found to appear HLA-restricted, with HLA associations seemingly driven largely by CMV exposure. A later analysis associated about 18,000 TCR beta sequences with specific HLA alleles at a false discovery rate of 0.05. Because some donors lacked HLA typing at each locus, the association tests relied only on the typed subset. In both the original and validation cohorts, the classifier was reported to diagnose cytomegalovirus status with high specificity and sensitivity. A later genetic analysis associated a missense DCLRE1C variant with V-gene and J-gene trimming of TCR beta chains, and an independent cohort replicated the association. In the study, approximately 160 TCR beta chains were listed as associated with cytomegalovirus. When HLA alleles, especially DR and DQ, strongly co-occurred, TCR associations were difficult to assign to individual alleles. Sequencing depth was assumed to be roughly uniform across donors in the presence/absence analyses, though that assumption may not hold. In a later analysis, several top co-occurrence clusters were reported to appear linked to parvovirus B19, influenza, CMV and Epstein-Barr virus. According to a later analysis, TCR association rates differed among HLA loci, with DRB1 alleles showing the most associated TCRs and HLA-C alleles showing the fewest. CMV serostatus was the only immune exposure information available for the cohort. A further reported finding was that TCR beta sequences accurately predicted the HLA-A and HLA-B alleles for most subjects in the first cohort. Some IMGT-functional V segments, including TRBV6-2 and TRBV6-3, could not be distinguished by the 87-base-pair reads and were therefore excluded. Most TCR sequences were observed very rarely across donors, whereas some public TCRs were present in many individuals. In vitro tests confirmed that a few of the cytomegalovirus-associated TCR beta chains recognize cytomegalovirus antigens. It was suggested by the authors that the approach could potentially be generalized to other disease states and immunological phenotypes. Broadly in line with IMGT annotations, most TCR beta V segments showed up in productive rearrangements about 90% or about 30% of the time in an earlier analysis of roughly 590 of the donors. In a later analysis, HLA-associated TCR beta chains showed more clonal expansion and lower generation probabilities than non-associated chains that were equally common. In this cohort, only TCR beta chains were sequenced, and detectable features were limited by the absence of alpha or paired-chain data. Compared with the approximately 710-donor mean, donors in an Asian-associated ancestry cluster had fewer N-insertions in productive TCRs, according to a later genetic analysis.

To prepare the library, the immunoSEQ multiplex PCR assay was applied. For the multiplex PCR, a mixture combining 60 forward primers for TCR Vbeta segments and 13 reverse primers for TCR Jbeta segments was used. Amplification of the CDR3 region of rearranged TCR beta genes was performed with a multiplex PCR assay on genomic DNA. On the Illumina HiSeq System, the amplified TCR beta libraries were sequenced as 87-base-pair reads. As for the authors' bioinformatics: A later analysis tallied around 80 million unique TCR beta chains across the 610 or so repertoires, and approximately 11 million of those chains were shared by two or more donors. To remove PCR and sequencing errors, raw reads were error-corrected and collapsed into unique sequences using a nearest-neighbor algorithm that merged closely related sequences. Alignment of CDR3 sequences to IMGT reference sequences was used to assign V, D and J gene segments. For a sequence to be retained, at least a six-nucleotide match to both a V gene segment and a J gene segment was required. Rearrangements were classified as productive when the CDR3 lacked stop codons and remained in frame with V and J, and all other rearrangements were classified as non-productive. Following IMGT convention, CDR3 was defined as the stretch from the second conserved V-encoded cysteine up to the conserved J-encoded phenylalanine. The earlier analysis of about 610 of the donors excluded sequences that lacked an unambiguous match to a single V gene segment. In an earlier analysis of 450 to 700 of the donors, V segments were called functional above 56.7% productive rearrangements and were called segregating when the between-donor standard deviation exceeded 5%. A statistical classification framework was built to diagnose cytomegalovirus status from the catalog of TCR beta chain sequences. A later analysis assigned V and J genes by comparing TCR nucleotide sequences with IMGT/GENE-DB human TR gene sequences. A later analysis assigned CDR3 sequences and most-parsimonious VDJ recombination scenarios with the TCRdist pipeline. A later analysis defined each TCR beta chain by its CDR3 amino acid sequence plus V-gene family, and excluded reads lacking a unique V-gene family. To address suspected cross-contamination and a sequencing artifact, a later analysis removed roughly 580 highly shared, low-generation-probability nucleotide sequences. In a later analysis, a clonal expansion index for each public chain was calculated from normalized within-repertoire ranks of inferred template counts. A later analysis computed generation probabilities with a VDJ recombination model fitted to out-of-frame rearrangements, and checked the results against IGoR. In a later analysis, TCR-TCR, TCR-HLA and TCR-CMV co-occurrence was scored with hypergeometric tests, and a repertoire-size bias correction was applied to TCR pairs. In a later analysis, false discovery rates were estimated by permuting HLA or CMV assignments 20 times. A later analysis grouped co-occurring TCRs with DBSCAN, adding TCRdist sequence similarity when clustering within HLA-allele-positive subsets. Co-occurrence clustering excluded repertoires with fewer than 30,000 or more than 120,000 public chains, plus five with anomalous nucleotide sharing. In its TCRdb copy, this immuneACCESS table keeps in-frame sequences only and misses some clones. Where compared with another copy, unresolved V genes explain less than half of these, and the others have no known cause. That table supplies the V and J calls and clone size; D and trimming were determined from the DNA. The sample table contains some 190,000 clones; only one count was recorded for approximately 80% of them. The ten biggest clones cover 1.2% of the sample.

CDR1 LNHDA and CDR2 SQIVND are derived from the germline V gene (reference sequence). Trimming costs V 3 bases and J 0 bases, and their ends lie 9 bases apart. The CDR3 numbers 15 residues from cysteine through phenylalanine. Just CDR3 DNA is preserved here, 45 bases in frame from base 1. The sequence was obtained from a boy aged 2-9 years in good health and CMV-seronegative. Rearrangement joined TRBV19 to TRBJ1-3; the D gene cannot be resolved reliably. Material: PBMCs. CDR3 reads: CASSIVRGSGNTIYF. The sequenced DNA: TGTGCCAGTAGTATCGTACGGGGCTCTGGAAACACCATATATTTT.